This T cell receptor beta chain comes out of a study of T cell responses to AZD1222 COVID-19 vaccine. Findings and limits, study-wide: Vaccine-associated CD4 TCRs ranged over spike, dominating at 160-218 and 743-854. Repertoires in all cases were sampled only once the peak T cell response had passed.

About this clone itself: The antigen is undetermined.

Assay: immunoSEQ multiplex PCR; the TCRdb copy retains only in-frame clones and omits some. The sample records approximately 61,000 clones, over 75% being singletons. The sample consisted of peripheral blood, taken 28 days after the second AZD1222 dose. The clonotype originates from an adult who received the AZD1222 COVID-19 vaccine.

The CDR3 reads CASSYGIELFF. As DNA, the CDR3 is TGTGCCAGCAGTTACGGGATTGAGCTGTTTTTT. V is TRBV12-3 or TRBV12-4 and J is TRBJ2-2; TRBD2 might be the D (5 bases). V gave up 4 bases and J gave up 11 bases, with 8 bases separating them. This CDR3 is built from 11 residues.